These 10 T cell receptor beta chains were sequenced from one sample in a study of metastatic and nonmetastatic thyroid tumors (dated by TCRdb to about 2020). Before undergoing thyroid surgery, none of the patients had been given any kind of treatment. The library was built by means of PCR. The sequencing machine was an Illumina HiSeq 4000. The raw public data were reprocessed by TCRdb itself: fastp quality trimming at Q25, MiXCR clonotype calling, in-frame beta chains only. The sample contains tens of thousands of clones, more than 15% of them found a single time. Around 17% of the sample rests with the top ten. Specimen: blood. The receptors stem from a female donor with papillary thyroid cancer or a benign thyroid nodule (not recorded which). Some clones in this sample may be carry-over from other donors' samples.

This clone was observed many times. The rearrangement uses TRBV7-2 and TRBJ2-5; 9 nucleotides line up with TRBD2. Germline CDR1 and CDR2: SGHTA and FQGNSA. This CDR3 is 15 amino acids long. V trimming: 5 bases; J trimming: 2 bases; junction bases outside the gene matches: 6. The CDR3, as DNA: TGTGCCAGCAGCCTTCTTAGCGGGAGACAAGAGACCCAGTACTTC. Its translation is CASSLLSGRQETQYF.

The V and J genes are TRBV6-5 and TRBJ1-2, with D tentatively TRBD1 (5 bases). The CDR3 consists of 13 residues. The V gene's germline CDR1 is MNHEY and CDR2 SVGAGI. With 4 bases removed from V and 2 bases from J, the gap between germline ends came to 8 bases. The CDR3 region is CASSSGPNYGYTF. CDR3 bases: TGTGCCAGCAGTTCGGGACCGAACTATGGCTACACCTTC.

This clone was seen ten or more times. The CDR3 coding sequence is TGTGCCAGCAGCCGAAGAGGTACAGGTAACTATGGCTACACCTTC. It translates to CASSRRGTGNYGYTF. The chain uses TRBV3-1 and TRBJ1-2, with a weak D call TRBD1 (5 bases). The CDR3 covers 15 residues. V was trimmed by 4 bases and J by 1 base, leaving 13 bases between them. Germline-derived CDR1 and CDR2 are LGHDT and YNNKEL (reference sequence).

This clone was seen repeatedly, ten times or more. The chain couples TRBV5-1 to TRBJ2-1, with no clear D. Deletions cut 4 bases from V and 3 bases from J, with 5 bases between. Germline CDR1 reads SGHRS; CDR2 reads YFSETQ. CDR3 size: 12 residues. The DNA of the CDR3 is TGCGCCAGCAGCACCAGCTACAATGAGCAGTTCTTC. Residues: CASSTSYNEQFF.

This clone was seen many times. The rearrangement uses TRBV20-1 and TRBJ2-2; D uncertain. This CDR3 spans 13 amino acids. CDR1 and CDR2 (germline): DFQATT, SNEGSKA (reference sequence). V lost 5 bases and J 4 bases, leaving 11 bases between the germline ends. DNA for the CDR3: TGCAGTGCTTCAGCCCCCAGCACCGGGGAGCTGTTTTTT. It specifies CSASAPSTGELFF.

Remarks on this clone: The junction and the germline gene differ at one end; a read error may be behind it. The sample contains more than one DNA sequence encoding this CDR3. The chain couples TRBV11-1 to TRBJ2-2; TRBD2 might be the D (6 bases). CDR1 is SGHAT, CDR2 FQDESV, per germline (reference sequence). This CDR3 contains 17 residues. The CDR3 loop reads CASSPLGTSSSTGELFF. Written as DNA, the CDR3 is TGTGCCAGCAGCCCCCTTGGTACTAGCAGCTCCACCGGGGAGTTGTTTTTT.

Many counts were recorded for this clone. V is TRBV19 and J is TRBJ2-1; 7 positions match TRBD1. The CDR3 extends over 13 amino acids. Germline assignment: CDR1 LNHDA and CDR2 SQIVND (reference sequence). The junction had 11 bases not matched to a gene; V was cut back by 10 bases and J by 8 bases. CDR3 bases: TGTGCCACCATGGACAGGTGGGTCCATGAGCAGTTCTTC. Protein: CATMDRWVHEQFF.

The genes are TRBV6-1 and TRBJ2-7; possibly TRBD1 or TRBD2 for D (5 bases each). V lost 3 bases, J lost 0 bases, and 15 bases lay in between. The CDR3 spans 16 residues. In germline, CDR1 is MNHNS, CDR2 SASEGT. The DNA of the CDR3 is TGTGCCAGCAGTGATAGGGGATCGGGAATCTCCTACGAGCAGTACTTC. It translates to CASSDRGSGISYEQYF.

This clone was found many times. This sample includes further DNA sequences coding for the same CDR3. The rearrangement uses TRBV20-1 and TRBJ2-2; either TRBD1 or TRBD2 may supply D (6 bases each). V lost 1 base, J lost 3 bases, and 12 bases lay in between. Germline V gene sequence: CDR1 DFQATT, CDR2 SNEGSKA (reference sequence). The CDR3 extends over 15 amino acids. The CDR3: CSARAGARYTGELFF. The CDR3 nucleotides are TGCAGTGCTAGAGCGGGGGCGCGTTACACCGGGGAGCTGTTTTTT.

In regard to this clone: A much larger clone lies a single base off, so this may be a read error. The rearrangement uses TRBV20-1 and TRBJ1-6; tentatively, D is TRBD1 (5 bases). The germline CDR1 and CDR2 sequences are DFQATT and SNEGSKA (reference sequence). This CDR3 spans 15 amino acids. The DNA of the CDR3 is TGCAGTTCTACCCCGGGGCGGGGGTATACTTCACCCCTCCACTTT. It is translated as CSSTPGRGYTSPLHF.